A single sample gave rise to the 9 T cell receptor beta chains below, sequenced in a study of shared clonotypes between healthy human individuals. Sequencing was performed with immunoSEQ multiplex PCR; in TCRdb, only in-frame clones are kept and a portion is missing. The data hold 730,000 or so clones, with roughly 70% observed a single time. What was sequenced was memory CD4+ T cells sorted from blood. As for subset: CD45RA-negative fraction. The receptors stem from a woman aged 25-40 years in good health.

The chain has TRBV5-1 and TRBJ2-1; D not resolved. V lost 0 bases and J lost 2, with 12 bases in between. Germline assignment: CDR1 SGHRS and CDR2 YFSETQ. The CDR3 has 16 amino acids. CDR3 sequence reads: CASSLGSPRTYNEQFF. CDR3 coding DNA: TGCGCCAGCAGCTTGGGATCACCGAGAACCTACAATGAGCAGTTCTTC.

This clone was detected only a few times. The chain employs TRBV7-7 and TRBJ1-3, with 7 bases aligning to TRBD1. V shed 4 bases, J shed 4 bases, and the junction held 10 bases outside the gene matches. This CDR3 region has 16 residues. Germline V CDR1 and CDR2: SSHAT, FNYEAQ (reference sequence). CDR3 nucleotide sequence: TGTGCCAGCAGCTCCAAACAGGGGAGAGACGGAAACACCATATATTTT. Protein: CASSSKQGRDGNTIYF.

This clone came up once. Other nucleotide sequences in the sample specify the same CDR3. The V gene is TRBV6-5, the J gene TRBJ1-5; no clear D. Germline values: CDR1 MNHEY, CDR2 SVGAGI. Trimming shortened V by 8 bases and J by 3 bases, and 8 bases separated the two germline ends. The CDR3 covers 12 residues. The CDR3 DNA sequence: TGTGCCAGCGGTAGGTCCAATCAGCCCCAGCATTTT. This sequence encodes CASGRSNQPQHF.

V is TRBV27 and J is TRBJ2-1, with D maybe TRBD2 (5 bases). Trimming removed 0 bases at V and 4 bases at J, with 10 bases between. The CDR3 runs 15 residues. Germline CDR1 reads MNHEY; CDR2 reads SMNVEV (reference sequence). As DNA, the CDR3 is TGTGCCAGCAGTTTATCCCGACTAAATTACAATGAGCAGTTCTTC. Residues: CASSLSRLNYNEQFF.

In regard to this clone: An end of the junction does not agree with germline; a read error may underlie this. This chain links TRBV6-4 with TRBJ2-2; TRBD2 might be the D (5 bases). The CDR3 runs to 13 residues. Germline-derived CDR1 and CDR2 are MRHNA and SNTAGT. CDR3 sequence (DNA): TGTGCCAGCAGTGAGGCGAACACCGGGGAGCCGTTTTTT. Amino acid sequence: CASSEANTGEPFF.

J is TRBJ2-3 and V is TRBV7-3; D is unresolved. V lost 5 bases to trimming and J lost 7 bases, with 16 bases between them. This CDR3 comprises 14 residues. Germline V CDR1 and CDR2: SGHTA, FQGTGA. In nucleotides, the CDR3 is TGTGCCAGCAGCCCGGAGATCGCCGGTCATACGCAGTATTTT. It yields the protein CASSPEIAGHTQYF.

The chain combines TRBV27 with TRBJ2-7; D unclear. The V and J ends lost 4 bases and 4 bases respectively, with 8 bases between them. The germline V gene has CDR1 MNHEY and CDR2 SMNVEV (reference sequence). This CDR3 comprises 12 residues. CDR3 protein: CASSSPEYEQYF. DNA of the CDR3: TGTGCCAGCAGTTCCCCTGAATACGAGCAGTACTTC.

The chain combines TRBV27 with TRBJ1-2; TRBD1 matches 9 bases. CDR1 and CDR2 (germline): MNHEY, SMNVEV (reference sequence). V trimming: 3 bases; J trimming: 3 bases; junction bases outside the gene matches: 5. There are 15 residues in the CDR3. CDR3 sequence: CASSLNRGRDYGYTF. CDR3 in DNA: TGTGCCAGCAGTTTGAACAGGGGGCGCGACTATGGCTACACCTTC.

This clone was seen more than once but under ten times. Other DNA sequences in the sample encode the same CDR3. The rearrangement uses TRBV7-9 and TRBJ1-5; possibly TRBD1 for D (5 bases). Germline V gene data show CDR1 as SEHNR and CDR2 as FQNEAQ (reference sequence). The CDR3 has 15 residues. V dropped 1 base and J dropped 7 bases, with 14 bases sitting between them. In nucleotides, the CDR3 is TGTGCCAGCAGCTTAGAGGGACTGGCCGGGCAGCCCCAGCATTTT. Translation gives CASSLEGLAGQPQHF.